This T cell receptor beta chain comes out of a study of cytomegalovirus exposure and HLA in healthy donors. Study findings and constraints: A later analysis found most CMV-associated TCR beta chains apparently HLA-restricted. The authors excluded some V segments, including TRBV6-2 and TRBV6-3, as indistinguishable. With later analysis, a missense DCLRE1C variant became linked to TCR beta V- and J-gene trimming. Later, an analysis found that common viral pathogens appeared to be linked with several of the most significant clusters.

Trimming left V 5 bases short and J 5 bases short, with 21 bases between. This CDR3 has 16 residues. In germline, CDR1 is LNHNV, CDR2 YYDKDF (reference sequence). Comments on this clone: What it recognizes is unknown.

The PCR contained 60 Vbeta and 13 Jbeta primers. TCRdb's copy holds only in-frame clones and misses some; the assay was immunoSEQ multiplex PCR. The profile shows 150,000 to 160,000 clones, 70% to 90% of them singletons. The chain couples TRBV15 to TRBJ2-5; D is possibly TRBD2 (6 bases). Source material: PBMCs. This TCR was recovered from a woman aged 35 to 49 in good health and CMV-seropositive. CDR3 DNA sequence: TGTGCCACCAGCGCCCCTAGCGTCAAGGGTGGGGAGACCCAGTACTTC. Translation: CATSAPSVKGGETQYF.